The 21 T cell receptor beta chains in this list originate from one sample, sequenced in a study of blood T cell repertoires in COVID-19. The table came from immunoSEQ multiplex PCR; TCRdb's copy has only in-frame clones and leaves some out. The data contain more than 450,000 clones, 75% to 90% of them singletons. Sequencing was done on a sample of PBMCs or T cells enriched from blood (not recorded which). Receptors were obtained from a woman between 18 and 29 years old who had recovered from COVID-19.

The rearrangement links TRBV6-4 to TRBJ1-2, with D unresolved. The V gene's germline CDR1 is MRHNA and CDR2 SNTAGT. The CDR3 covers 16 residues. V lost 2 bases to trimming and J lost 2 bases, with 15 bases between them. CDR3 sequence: CASSDRERFGNYGYTF. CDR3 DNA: TGTGCCAGCAGTGACCGTGAGCGGTTCGGAAACTATGGCTACACCTTC.

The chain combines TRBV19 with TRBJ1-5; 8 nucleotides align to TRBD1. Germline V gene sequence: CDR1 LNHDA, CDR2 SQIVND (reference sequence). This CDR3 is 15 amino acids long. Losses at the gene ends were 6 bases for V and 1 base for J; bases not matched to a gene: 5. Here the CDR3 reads CASSPTGVSNQPQHF. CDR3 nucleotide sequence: TGTGCCAGTAGCCCGACAGGGGTGAGCAATCAGCCCCAGCATTTT.

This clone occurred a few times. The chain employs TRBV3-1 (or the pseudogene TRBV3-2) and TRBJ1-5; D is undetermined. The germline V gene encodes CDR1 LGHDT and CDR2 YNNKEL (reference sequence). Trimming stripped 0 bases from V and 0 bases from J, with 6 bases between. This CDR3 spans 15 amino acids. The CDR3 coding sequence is TGTGCCAGCAGCCAAGATGGGCATAGCAATCAGCCCCAGCATTTT. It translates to CASSQDGHSNQPQHF.

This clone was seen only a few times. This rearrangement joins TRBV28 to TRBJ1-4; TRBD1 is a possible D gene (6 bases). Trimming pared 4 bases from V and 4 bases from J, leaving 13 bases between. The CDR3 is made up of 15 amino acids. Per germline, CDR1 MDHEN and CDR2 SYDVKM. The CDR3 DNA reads TGTGCCAGCAGTTCCGGGGGGCTTGGTAATGAAAAACTGTTTTTT. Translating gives CASSSGGLGNEKLFF. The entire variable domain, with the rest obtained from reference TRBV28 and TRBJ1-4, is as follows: DVKVTQSSRYLVKRTGEKVFLECVQDMDHENMFWYRQDPGLGLRLIYFSYDVKMKEKGDIPEGYSVSREKKERFSLILESASTNQTSMYLCASSSGGLGNEKLFFGSGTQLSVL.

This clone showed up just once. CDR3 nucleotide sequence: TGTGCCAGTGCTCAACACCCGAGGGACTATGGCTACACCTTC. Translating gives CASAQHPRDYGYTF. V is TRBV19 and J is TRBJ1-2; unclear D gene. CDR1 and CDR2 from the germline V gene are LNHDA and SQIVND (reference sequence). V shed 8 bases and J shed 3 bases, with 16 bases lying between them. The CDR3 consists of 14 residues.

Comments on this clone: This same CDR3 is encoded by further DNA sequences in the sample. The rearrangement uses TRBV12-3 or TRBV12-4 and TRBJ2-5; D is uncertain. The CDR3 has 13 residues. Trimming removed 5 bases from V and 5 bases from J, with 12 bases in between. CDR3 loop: CASSATSGETQYF. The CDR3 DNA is TGTGCCAGCAGTGCCACCTCCGGGGAGACCCAGTACTTC.

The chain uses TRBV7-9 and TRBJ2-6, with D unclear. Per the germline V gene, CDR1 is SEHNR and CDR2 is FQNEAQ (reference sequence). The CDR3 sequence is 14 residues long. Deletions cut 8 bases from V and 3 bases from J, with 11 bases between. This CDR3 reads CASSEVDGANVLTF. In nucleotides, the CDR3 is TGTGCCAGCTCAGAGGTTGATGGGGCCAACGTCCTGACTTTC.

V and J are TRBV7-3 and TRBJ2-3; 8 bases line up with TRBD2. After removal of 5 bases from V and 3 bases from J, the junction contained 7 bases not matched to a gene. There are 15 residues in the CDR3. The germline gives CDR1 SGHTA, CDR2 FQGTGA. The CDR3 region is CASSAQAGATDTQYF. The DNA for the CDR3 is TGTGCCAGCAGCGCCCAAGCGGGGGCGACAGATACGCAGTATTTT.

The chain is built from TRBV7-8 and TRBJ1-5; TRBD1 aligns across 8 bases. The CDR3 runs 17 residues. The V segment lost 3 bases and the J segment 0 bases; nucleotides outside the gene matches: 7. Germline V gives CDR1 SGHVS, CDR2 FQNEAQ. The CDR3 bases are TGTGCCAGCAGCTTCCGGGACAGGCCTAATAGCAATCAGCCCCAGCATTTT. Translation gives CASSFRDRPNSNQPQHF.

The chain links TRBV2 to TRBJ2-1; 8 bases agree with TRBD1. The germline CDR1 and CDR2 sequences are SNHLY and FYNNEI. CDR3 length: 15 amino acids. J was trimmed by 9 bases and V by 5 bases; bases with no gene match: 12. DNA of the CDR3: TGTGCCAGCAGTTATCCCGGGACAGGTTCAGGTGAGCAGTTCTTC. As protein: CASSYPGTGSGEQFF.

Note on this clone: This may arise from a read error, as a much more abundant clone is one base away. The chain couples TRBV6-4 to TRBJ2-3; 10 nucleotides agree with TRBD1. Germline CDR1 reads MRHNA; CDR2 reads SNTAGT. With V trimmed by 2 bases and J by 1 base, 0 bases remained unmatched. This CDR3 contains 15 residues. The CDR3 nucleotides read TGTGCCAGCAGTGACGGGACAGGGGGCACAGATACGCAGTATTTT. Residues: CASSDGTGGTDTQYF.

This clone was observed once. CDR3 loop: CASSSRGEAFF. CDR3 bases: TGTGCCAGCAGTTCCAGGGGAGAGGCTTTCTTT. This chain uses TRBV28 with TRBJ1-1; D is perhaps TRBD1 (6 bases). CDR3 length: 11 amino acids. The germline gives CDR1 MDHEN, CDR2 SYDVKM. V was trimmed by 4 bases and J by 11 bases, leaving 11 bases between them. Full variable domain (outside the CDR3, taken from reference TRBV28 and TRBJ1-1): DVKVTQSSRYLVKRTGEKVFLECVQDMDHENMFWYRQDPGLGLRLIYFSYDVKMKEKGDIPEGYSVSREKKERFSLILESASTNQTSMYLCASSSRGEAFFGQGTRLTVV.

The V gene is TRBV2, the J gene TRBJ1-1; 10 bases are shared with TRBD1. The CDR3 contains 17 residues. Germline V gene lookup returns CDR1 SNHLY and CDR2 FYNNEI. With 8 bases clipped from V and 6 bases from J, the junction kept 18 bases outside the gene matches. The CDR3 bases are TGTGCCAGCCGCCCCTTACCTGACAGGGGGCGCGTTGCTGAAGCTTTCTTT. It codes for CASRPLPDRGRVAEAFF.

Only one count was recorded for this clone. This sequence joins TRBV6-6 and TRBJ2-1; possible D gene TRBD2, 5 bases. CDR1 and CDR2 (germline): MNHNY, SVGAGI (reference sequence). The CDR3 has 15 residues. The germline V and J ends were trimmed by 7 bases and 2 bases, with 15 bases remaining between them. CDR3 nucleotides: TGTGCCAGCACCTCCACTAGGAACACCTACAATGAGCAGTTCTTC. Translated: CASTSTRNTYNEQFF.

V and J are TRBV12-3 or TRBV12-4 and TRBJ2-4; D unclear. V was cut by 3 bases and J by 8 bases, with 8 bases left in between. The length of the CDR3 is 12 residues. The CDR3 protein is CASSFLVDIQYF. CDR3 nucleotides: TGTGCCAGCAGTTTTCTCGTCGACATTCAGTACTTC.

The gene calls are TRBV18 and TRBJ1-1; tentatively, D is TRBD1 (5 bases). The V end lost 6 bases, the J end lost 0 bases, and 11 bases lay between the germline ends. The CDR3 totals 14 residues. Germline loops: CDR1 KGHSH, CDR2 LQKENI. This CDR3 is CASSLDRLNTEAFF. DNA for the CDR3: TGTGCCAGCTCGTTAGACAGATTGAACACTGAAGCTTTCTTT.

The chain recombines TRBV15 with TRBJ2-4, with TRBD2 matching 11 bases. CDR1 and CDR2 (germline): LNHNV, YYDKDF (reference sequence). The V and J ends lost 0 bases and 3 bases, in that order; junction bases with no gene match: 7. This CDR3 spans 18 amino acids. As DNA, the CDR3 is TGTGCCACCAGCAGAGATATCTTTGGACTAGCGGGCAAAAACATTCAGTACTTC. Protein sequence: CATSRDIFGLAGKNIQYF.

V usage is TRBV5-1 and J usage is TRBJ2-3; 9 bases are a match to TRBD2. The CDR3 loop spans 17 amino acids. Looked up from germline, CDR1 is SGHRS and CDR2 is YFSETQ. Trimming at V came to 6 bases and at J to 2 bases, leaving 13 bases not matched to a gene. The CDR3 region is CASKRGPTSGYTDTQYF. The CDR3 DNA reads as TGCGCCAGCAAGCGGGGGCCAACTAGCGGGTACACAGATACGCAGTATTTT.

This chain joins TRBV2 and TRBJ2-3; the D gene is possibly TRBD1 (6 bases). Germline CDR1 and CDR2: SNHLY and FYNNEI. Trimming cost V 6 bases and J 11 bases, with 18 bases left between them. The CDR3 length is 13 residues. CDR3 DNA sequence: TGTGCCAGCAGCGTGGGGGCCACCTACGGGCAGTATTTT. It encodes CASSVGATYGQYF.

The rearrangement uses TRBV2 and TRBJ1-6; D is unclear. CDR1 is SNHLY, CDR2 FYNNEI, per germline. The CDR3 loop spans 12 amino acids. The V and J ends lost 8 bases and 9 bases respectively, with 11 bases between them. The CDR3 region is CASRNSLSPLHF. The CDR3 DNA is TGTGCCAGCCGGAACAGTCTTTCACCCCTCCACTTT.

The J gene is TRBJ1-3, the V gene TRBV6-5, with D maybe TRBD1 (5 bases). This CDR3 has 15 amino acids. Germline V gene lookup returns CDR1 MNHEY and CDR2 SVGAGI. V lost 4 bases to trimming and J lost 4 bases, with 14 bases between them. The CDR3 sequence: CASSSRGSKGNTIYF. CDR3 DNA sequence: TGTGCCAGCAGTTCTCGGGGGAGTAAGGGAAACACCATATATTTT.